This T cell receptor beta chain emerged from a study of patients and donors after allogeneic stem cell transplantation. CDR3 size: 13 residues. The V end was cut by 5 bases, the J end by 8 bases, with 13 bases between. The V gene's germline CDR1 is SGHTA and CDR2 FQGNSA. MiXCR, run by TCRdb on the RT-PCR reads, gives a single entry per CDR3 protein. The table records roughly 190,000 distinct CDR3 sequences, less than 45% of them present only once. Material: blood, either unsorted or a sorted T cell fraction (not recorded which). The sequence derives from a human donor who was either an allogeneic HSCT recipient or a stem cell or donor lymphocyte infusion donor (not recorded which). It is not recorded whose cells these are; they may come from a transplant donor. The chain couples TRBV7-2 to TRBJ1-3; unclear D gene. Here the CDR3 DNA reads TGTGCCAGCAGCCCCGCCCCCCGGCACACCATATATTTT. Translating it yields CASSPAPRHTIYF.